Listed below are T cell receptor beta chains from one sample, sequenced in a study of blood T cell repertoires in COVID-19. Measured with immunoSEQ multiplex PCR; TCRdb has only the in-frame clones, and not every one. The data hold approximately 200,000 clones, with 85% to 90% observed a single time. Sequencing input: peripheral blood. These receptor sequences come from a woman younger than 45 with active or convalescent COVID-19. The CDR3 runs from the conserved cysteine through the conserved F or W. The D gene is left open where the match is weak. Clone size is not always given. Where it is, it says once, few, many or a class for expanded clones.

>TRBV28|.|.|TRBJ2-2
CASKVTPNTGELFF
TGTGCCAGCAAGGTGACACCGAACACCGGGGAGCTGTTTTTT
>TRBV4-1|.|.|TRBJ1-1
CASSQGVIMNTEAFF
TGCGCCAGCAGCCAAGGAGTTATCATGAACACTGAAGCTTTCTTT
>TRBV3-1/TRBV3-2|.|.|TRBJ2-3
CASSQDRAGLTDTQYF
TGTGCCAGCAGCCAAGATAGGGCGGGGCTCACAGATACGCAGTATTTT
>TRBV30|.|.|TRBJ1-2
CAWRSRGQGIGYTF
TGTGCCTGGAGGTCCCGGGGACAAGGGATAGGCTACACCTTC
>TRBV2|.|TRBD1|TRBJ2-3
CASTIRQGGTDTQYF
TGTGCCAGCACTATTCGACAGGGTGGCACAGATACGCAGTATTTT
>TRBV6-5|.|TRBD2|TRBJ2-1
CASRSSGSSYNEQFF
TGTGCCAGCAGATCTAGCGGGAGTAGCTACAATGAGCAGTTCTTC
>TRBV19|.|TRBD1|TRBJ1-1
CASSTTGDTGQAFF
TGTGCCAGTAGTACCACAGGGGACACCGGACAAGCTTTCTTT
>TRBV7-9|few|.|TRBJ2-7
CASSVTENEQYF
TGTGCCAGCAGCGTGACAGAGAACGAGCAGTACTTC
>TRBV7-9|few|.|TRBJ2-2
CASSLRSGRNTGELFF
TGTGCCAGCAGCTTAAGGTCCGGGAGGAACACCGGGGAGCTGTTTTTT
>TRBV7-2|.|TRBD2|TRBJ2-5
CASSPQGGGRAGETQYF
TGTGCCAGCAGCCCCCAGGGGGGCGGGAGGGCCGGGGAGACCCAGTACTTC
>TRBV19|.|.|TRBJ1-1
CASSIDLEGTEAFF
TGTGCCAGTAGTATAGATCTGGAGGGAACTGAAGCTTTCTTT
>TRBV18|.|.|TRBJ1-2
CASSQGSGYGYTF
TGTGCCAGCTCACAGGGGTCGGGTTATGGCTACACCTTC
>TRBV9|.|.|TRBJ1-2
CASRDTHGYTF
TGTGCCAGCCGGGACACCCATGGCTACACCTTC
>TRBV19|.|.|TRBJ1-1
CASTGEGNTEAFF
TGTGCCAGTACTGGGGAGGGGAACACTGAAGCTTTCTTT
>TRBV6-5|.|TRBD1|TRBJ1-5
CASSRGGQDNQPQHF
TGTGCCAGCAGCAGAGGCGGACAGGATAATCAGCCCCAGCATTTT
>TRBV29-1|.|.|TRBJ1-1
CSIRQWDTEAFF
TGCAGCATACGACAGTGGGACACTGAAGCTTTCTTT
>TRBV12-3/TRBV12-4|.|.|TRBJ1-4
CASTKDPSEKLFF
TGTGCCAGCACCAAAGACCCTAGTGAAAAACTGTTTTTT
>TRBV19|.|TRBD1|TRBJ1-5
CASSLQGSRSNQPQHF
TGTGCCAGTAGTTTACAGGGGAGTAGAAGCAATCAGCCCCAGCATTTT
>TRBV3-1/TRBV3-2|.|TRBD1|TRBJ2-3
CASSQGVGQGAIDTQYF
TGTGCCAGCAGCCAAGGGGTTGGGCAGGGGGCAATCGATACGCAGTATTTT
>TRBV24-1|once|.|TRBJ1-2
CATSDFGPDGYTF
TGTGCCACCAGTGATTTTGGTCCGGATGGCTACACCTTC
>TRBV9|.|.|TRBJ2-3
CASSLGRLGFADTQYF
TGTGCCAGCAGCTTGGGGAGACTAGGGTTCGCAGATACGCAGTATTTT
>TRBV5-1|.|.|TRBJ2-2
CASSLAGFAGTGELFF
TGCGCCAGCAGCTTGGCCGGGTTTGCAGGGACCGGGGAGCTGTTTTTT
>TRBV30|.|TRBD2|TRBJ2-2
CAQSGGNTGELFF
TGTGCCCAGTCGGGAGGGAACACCGGGGAGCTGTTTTTT
>TRBV29-1|.|.|TRBJ1-1
CSARETTGAFF
TGCAGCGCCCGGGAGACAACGGGGGCTTTCTTT
>TRBV6-1|.|.|TRBJ1-2
CASSEGTVLYGYTF
TGTGCCAGCAGTGAAGGGACAGTCCTCTATGGCTACACCTTC
>TRBV9|few|.|TRBJ1-2
CASSVNTNYGYTF
TGTGCCAGCAGCGTAAACACTAACTATGGCTACACCTTC
>TRBV28|.|TRBD2|TRBJ2-1
CASIPGGEERDEQFF
TGTGCCAGCATCCCTGGGGGGGAGGAAAGAGATGAGCAGTTCTTC
>TRBV18|.|.|TRBJ2-5
CASSPAVETQYF
TGTGCCAGCTCACCAGCGGTGGAGACCCAGTACTTC
>TRBV18|.|.|TRBJ2-7
CASSPSVSGDEQYF
TGTGCCAGCTCACCAAGCGTGTCAGGGGACGAGCAGTACTTC
>TRBV15|.|.|TRBJ2-1
CATSTERNEQFF
TGTGCCACCAGCACAGAGCGCAATGAGCAGTTCTTC
>TRBV19|.|.|TRBJ1-6
CASSIVGGARYNSPLHF
TGTGCCAGTAGTATAGTCGGGGGGGCGAGGTATAATTCACCCCTCCACTTT
>TRBV28|.|TRBD1|TRBJ1-5
CASSPGQAGNQPQHF
TGTGCCAGCAGTCCGGGACAGGCTGGCAATCAGCCCCAGCATTTT
>TRBV4-1|.|TRBD2|TRBJ2-5
CASSQDSPGGTQYF
TGCGCCAGCAGCCAAGATTCCCCGGGGGGGACCCAGTACTTC
>TRBV11-1|once|TRBD1|TRBJ1-4
CASSFWDRDGNEKLFF
TGTGCCAGCAGCTTTTGGGACAGGGACGGAAATGAAAAACTGTTTTTT
>TRBV18|once|.|TRBJ2-7
CASCQQSGPDYEQYF
TGTGCCAGCTGCCAACAATCAGGGCCCGACTACGAGCAGTACTTC
>TRBV24-1|.|.|TRBJ2-1
CATSLPEKPNEQFF
TGTGCCACCAGTTTACCCGAAAAGCCCAATGAGCAGTTCTTC
>TRBV11-2|.|TRBD2|TRBJ2-2
CASSSGTSEAGELFF
TGTGCCAGCAGCTCCGGGACTAGTGAGGCCGGGGAGCTGTTTTTT
>TRBV2|.|.|TRBJ1-3
CASSEARGAGGNTIYF
TGTGCCAGCAGTGAAGCGCGGGGGGCAGGGGGAAACACCATATATTTT
>TRBV29-1|.|.|TRBJ1-2
CSVREYGYTF
TGCAGCGTCCGCGAGTATGGCTACACCTTC
>TRBV7-2|.|.|TRBJ1-1
CASSLDGGSNTEAFF
TGTGCCAGCAGCTTAGATGGAGGGTCGAACACTGAAGCTTTCTTT
>TRBV9|.|.|TRBJ2-3
CASSVPGLDLYF
TGTGCCAGCAGCGTCCCGGGACTCGACCTGTATTTT
>TRBV27|.|TRBD1|TRBJ1-5
CASSLRGQLFQPQHF
TGTGCCAGCAGTTTAAGGGGACAGTTGTTTCAGCCCCAGCATTTT
>TRBV4-1|.|.|TRBJ1-1
CASSLRGNTEAFF
TGCGCCAGCAGCCTCAGGGGGAACACTGAAGCTTTCTTT
>TRBV6-5|.|.|TRBJ1-5
CASTRTALSNQPQHF
TGTGCCAGCACTAGGACAGCGCTTAGCAATCAGCCCCAGCATTTT
>TRBV7-2|once|.|TRBJ1-4
CASSLGPGHPEKLFF
TGTGCCAGCAGCTTAGGGCCGGGACACCCTGAAAAACTGTTTTTT
>TRBV18|.|.|TRBJ1-2
CASSPQGGDYGYTF
TGTGCCAGCTCACCACAGGGAGGGGACTATGGCTACACCTTC
>TRBV5-4|.|.|TRBJ1-4
CASSQRPGKLFF
TGTGCCAGCAGTCAAAGGCCGGGAAAACTGTTTTTT
>TRBV28|few|TRBD1|TRBJ2-1
CASRPDRVREQFF
TGTGCCAGCAGGCCCGACAGGGTACGGGAGCAGTTCTTC